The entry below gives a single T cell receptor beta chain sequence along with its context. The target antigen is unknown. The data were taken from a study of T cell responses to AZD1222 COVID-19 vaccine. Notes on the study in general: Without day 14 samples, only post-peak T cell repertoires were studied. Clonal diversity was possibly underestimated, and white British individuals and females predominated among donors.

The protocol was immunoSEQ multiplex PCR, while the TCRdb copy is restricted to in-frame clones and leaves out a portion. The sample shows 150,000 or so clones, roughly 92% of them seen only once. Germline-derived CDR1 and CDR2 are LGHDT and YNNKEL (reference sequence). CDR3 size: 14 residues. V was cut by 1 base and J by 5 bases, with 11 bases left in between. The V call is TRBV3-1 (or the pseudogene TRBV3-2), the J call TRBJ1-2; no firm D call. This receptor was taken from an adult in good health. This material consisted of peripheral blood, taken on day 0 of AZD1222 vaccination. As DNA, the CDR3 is TGTGCCAGCAGCCAAGGTGCCAGCATTTATGGCTACACCTTC. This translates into CASSQGASIYGYTF.